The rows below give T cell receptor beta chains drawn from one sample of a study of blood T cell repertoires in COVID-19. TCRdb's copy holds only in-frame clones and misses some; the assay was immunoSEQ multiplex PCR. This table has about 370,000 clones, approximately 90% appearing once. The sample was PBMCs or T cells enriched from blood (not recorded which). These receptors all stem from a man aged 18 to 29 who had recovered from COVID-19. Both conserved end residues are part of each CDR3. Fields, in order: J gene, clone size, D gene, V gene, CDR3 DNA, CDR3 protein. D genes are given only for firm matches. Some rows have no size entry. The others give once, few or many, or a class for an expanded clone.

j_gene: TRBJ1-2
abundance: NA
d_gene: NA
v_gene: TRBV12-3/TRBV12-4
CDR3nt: TGTGCCAGTGGGGGGGCCGGACCGGATGGCTACACCTTC
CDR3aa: CASGGAGPDGYTF

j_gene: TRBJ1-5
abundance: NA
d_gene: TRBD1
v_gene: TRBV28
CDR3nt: TGTGCCAGCAGGAGGACAGGGGGCCGGGGCAATCAGCCCCAGCATTTT
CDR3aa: CASRRTGGRGNQPQHF

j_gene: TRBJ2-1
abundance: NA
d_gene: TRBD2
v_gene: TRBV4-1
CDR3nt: TGCGCCAGCAGCCGCCTTTTAGCGGGAGGCGGCAATGAGCAGTTCTTC
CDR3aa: CASSRLLAGGGNEQFF

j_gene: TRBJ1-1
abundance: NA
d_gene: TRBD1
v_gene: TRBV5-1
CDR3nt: TGCGCCAGCAGCTTAGGTGGACAGGTGGGGCACCCTGAAGCTTTCTTT
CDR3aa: CASSLGGQVGHPEAFF

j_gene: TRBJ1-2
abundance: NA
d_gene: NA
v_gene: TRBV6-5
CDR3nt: TGTGCCAGCAGCCCCCTAACCGGAGCTAACTATGGCTACACCTTC
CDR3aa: CASSPLTGANYGYTF

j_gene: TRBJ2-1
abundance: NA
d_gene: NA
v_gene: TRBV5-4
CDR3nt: TGTGCCAGCAGCTTTTCTTTAGCGGACAATGAGCAGTTCTTC
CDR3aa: CASSFSLADNEQFF

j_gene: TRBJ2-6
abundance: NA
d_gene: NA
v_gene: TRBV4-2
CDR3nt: TGTGCCAGCAGCCAAGAAAGAGGAACTGGGGCCAACGTCCTGACTTTC
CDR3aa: CASSQERGTGANVLTF

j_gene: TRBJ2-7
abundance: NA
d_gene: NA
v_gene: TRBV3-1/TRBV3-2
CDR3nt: TGTGCCAGCAGCCAAGGCGTGGGAGACTACGAGCAGTACTTC
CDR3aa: CASSQGVGDYEQYF

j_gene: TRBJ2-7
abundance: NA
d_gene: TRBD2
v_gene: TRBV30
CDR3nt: TGTGCCTGGAGTTTACTAGCGGGCGCTGGGGAGCAGTACTTC
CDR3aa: CAWSLLAGAGEQYF

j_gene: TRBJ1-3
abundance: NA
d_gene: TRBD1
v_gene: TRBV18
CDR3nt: TGTGCCAGCTCACAAAACCGGGACAGGGGAAACACCATATATTTT
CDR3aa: CASSQNRDRGNTIYF

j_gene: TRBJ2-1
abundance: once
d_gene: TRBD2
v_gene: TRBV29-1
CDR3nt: TGCAGCGTCCGGGGGGGAGGCCTCGACTTCAATGAGCAGTTCTTC
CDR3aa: CSVRGGGLDFNEQFF

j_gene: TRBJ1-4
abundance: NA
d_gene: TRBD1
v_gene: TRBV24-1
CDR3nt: TGTGCCACCAGTGATTTGTCCCACGGGACAGGCGTCCGACGTGAAAAACTGTTTTTT
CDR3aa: CATSDLSHGTGVRREKLFF

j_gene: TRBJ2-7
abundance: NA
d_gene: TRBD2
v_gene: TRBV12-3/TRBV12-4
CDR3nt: TGTGCCAGCAGTCGGACTAGTAGCTACGAGCAGTACTTC
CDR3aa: CASSRTSSYEQYF

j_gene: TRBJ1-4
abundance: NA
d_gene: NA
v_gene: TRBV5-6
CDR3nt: TGTGCCAGCAGGAAAGGCTGGGGCCTACCTAATGAAAAACTGTTTTTT
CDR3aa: CASRKGWGLPNEKLFF

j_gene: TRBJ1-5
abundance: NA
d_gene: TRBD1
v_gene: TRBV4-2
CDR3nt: TGTGCCAGCAGCCAAGATCGGACAGGGACGTTTCAGCCCCAGCATTTT
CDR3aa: CASSQDRTGTFQPQHF

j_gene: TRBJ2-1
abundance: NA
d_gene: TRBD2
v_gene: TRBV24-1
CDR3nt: TGTGCCACCAGTGATTTGTCTAGCGGGATCTACAATGAGCAGTTCTTC
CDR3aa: CATSDLSSGIYNEQFF

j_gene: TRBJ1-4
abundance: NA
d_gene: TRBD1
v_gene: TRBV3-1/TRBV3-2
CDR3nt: TGTGCCAGCAGCCAAGGTAGAAAAGGGACAGGGGTTTTT
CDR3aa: CASSQGRKGTGVF

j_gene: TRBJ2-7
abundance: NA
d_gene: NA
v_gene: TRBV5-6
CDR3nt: TGTGCCAGCAGCTTGGTGGCCCCCTACGAGCAGTACTTC
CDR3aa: CASSLVAPYEQYF

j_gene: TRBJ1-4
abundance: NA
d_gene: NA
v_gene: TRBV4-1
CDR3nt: TGCGCCAGCAGCCAAGCAAAGGGGACTAATGAAAAACTGTTTTTT
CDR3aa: CASSQAKGTNEKLFF

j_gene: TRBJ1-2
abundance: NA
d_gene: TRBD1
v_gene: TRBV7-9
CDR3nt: TGTGCCAGCATGAGAATACAGGGGGCGCAGCGTGATGGCTACACCTTC
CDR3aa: CASMRIQGAQRDGYTF

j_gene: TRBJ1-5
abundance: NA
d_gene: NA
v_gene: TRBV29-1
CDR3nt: TGCAGCGCCCTGAAGGACAGAGATCAGCCCCAGCATTTT
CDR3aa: CSALKDRDQPQHF

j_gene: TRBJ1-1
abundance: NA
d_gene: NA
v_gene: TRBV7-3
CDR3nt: TGTGCCAGCAGCCTAGGGACTCACACTGGTGCTTTCTTT
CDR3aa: CASSLGTHTGAFF

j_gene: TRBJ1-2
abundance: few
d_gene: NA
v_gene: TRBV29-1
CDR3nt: TGCAGCGTTGGGGCCTCTAACTATGGCTACACCTTC
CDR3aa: CSVGASNYGYTF

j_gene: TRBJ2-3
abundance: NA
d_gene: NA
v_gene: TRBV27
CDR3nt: TGTGCCAGTTGGACTTTTTTGACTAGCACAGATACGCAGTATTTT
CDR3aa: CASWTFLTSTDTQYF

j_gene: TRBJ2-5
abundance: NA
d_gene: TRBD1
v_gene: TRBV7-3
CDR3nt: TGTGCCAGCAGCTTAAAAGGGGGACAGGGCCAAGAGACCCAGTACTTC
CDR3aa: CASSLKGGQGQETQYF

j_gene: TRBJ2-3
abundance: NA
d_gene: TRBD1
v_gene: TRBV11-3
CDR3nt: TGTGCCAGCAGCCACCGGGACAGGGGTTCAAATACGCAGTATTTT
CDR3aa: CASSHRDRGSNTQYF

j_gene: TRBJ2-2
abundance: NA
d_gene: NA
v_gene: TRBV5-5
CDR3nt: TGTGCCAGTCATACAGGGAGAAGTGTTGCCGGGGAGCTGTTTTTT
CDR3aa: CASHTGRSVAGELFF

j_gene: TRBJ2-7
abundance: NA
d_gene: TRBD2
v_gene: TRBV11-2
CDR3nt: TGTGCCAGCAGCCCAATTAGGCTAGCGGGACTTGGAGTGCAGTACTTC
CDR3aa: CASSPIRLAGLGVQYF

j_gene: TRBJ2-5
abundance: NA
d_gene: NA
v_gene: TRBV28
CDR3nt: TGTGCCAGCAGTTTCCCGGGAAGGGGGCAAGAGACCCAGTACTTC
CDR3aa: CASSFPGRGQETQYF

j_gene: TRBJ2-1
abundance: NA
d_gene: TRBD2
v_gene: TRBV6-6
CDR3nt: TGTGCCAGCAGGCGACTAGCGGGGGGGCGAAGGGCCTACAATGAGCAGTTCTTC
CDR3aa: CASRRLAGGRRAYNEQFF

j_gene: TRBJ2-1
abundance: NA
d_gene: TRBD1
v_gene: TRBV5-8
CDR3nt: TGTGCCAGCAGCTCGGGACAGGGAGGGTTAACTCATGAGCAGTTCTTC
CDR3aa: CASSSGQGGLTHEQFF